This T cell receptor (beta chain) is drawn from a study of spatial heterogeneity in lung cancer. Findings of the study overall: Tumor mutation counts were tracked by expanded intratumoral alpha and beta TCR counts.

TCRdb recomputed calls from the 5' RACE reads with MiXCR, one row per CDR3 protein. The sample yields approximately 20,000 distinct CDR3 sequences, about 6.5% seen once. Many counts were recorded for this clonotype. The antigen is undetermined. Indicated time point: sample taken at primary tumor resection. Sequencing was performed on lung tumor tissue, taken at surgery. The receptor was isolated from a female donor with early-stage non-small cell lung cancer.

The CDR3 spells CAIRMTSNMDTQYF. In DNA, the CDR3 is TGTGCCATCAGGATGACTAGCAATATGGATACGCAGTATTTT. The chain is built from TRBV10-3 and TRBJ2-3, with 7 bases aligning to TRBD2. The CDR3 loop spans 14 amino acids. Looked up from germline, CDR1 is ENHRY and CDR2 is SYGVKD. Trimming at V came to 6 bases and at J to 6 bases, leaving 9 bases not matched to a gene.